This note documents a single T cell receptor (beta chain) sequence. An end of the junction differs from the germline gene, which may be a read error. Using its own MiXCR run on the PCR reads, TCRdb lists one record per CDR3 protein. There are over 100,000 distinct CDR3 sequences in the sample; about 32% occur only once, and about a tenth lies in the top ten. These data are taken from a study of molecular identifiers for immune sequencing clone quantification. CDR1 is SGHAT, CDR2 FQNNGV, per germline. CDR3 length: 15 amino acids. Sequenced: naive CD8+ T cells from blood, with Jurkat cell RNA spiked in. Regarding subset: FACS-sorted CD8+CD4-CCR7+CD45RA+ naive T cells. J is TRBJ2-7 and V is TRBV11-2, with D tentatively TRBD1 or TRBD2 (5 bases each). This receptor was obtained from a human donor in good health. Some libraries in this study had Jurkat cell RNA spiked in. CDR3 loop: CASSVEAGSSYAQYF. In DNA, the CDR3 is TGTGCCAGCAGCGTAGAGGCAGGGAGCTCCTACGCGCAGTACTTC.